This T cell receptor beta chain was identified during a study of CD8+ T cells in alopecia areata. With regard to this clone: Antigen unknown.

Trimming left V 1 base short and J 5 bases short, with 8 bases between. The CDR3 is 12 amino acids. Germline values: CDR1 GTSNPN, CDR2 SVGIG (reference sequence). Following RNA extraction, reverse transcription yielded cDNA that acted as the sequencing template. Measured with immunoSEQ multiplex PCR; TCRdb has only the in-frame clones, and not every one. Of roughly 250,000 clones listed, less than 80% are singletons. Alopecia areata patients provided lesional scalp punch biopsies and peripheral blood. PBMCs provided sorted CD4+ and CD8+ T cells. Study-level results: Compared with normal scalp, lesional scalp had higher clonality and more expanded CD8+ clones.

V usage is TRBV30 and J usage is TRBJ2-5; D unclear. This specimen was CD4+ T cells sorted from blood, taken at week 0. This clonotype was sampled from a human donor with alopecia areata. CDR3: CAWSANDETQYF. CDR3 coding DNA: TGTGCCTGGAGTGCCAACGATGAGACCCAGTACTTC.